The 23 T cell receptor beta chains given below trace back to one sample, sequenced in a study of T-cell memory formation after mild COVID-19. TCRdb used MiXCR to reprocess the 5' RACE reads, holding one entry per CDR3 protein. This table has just under 550,000 distinct CDR3 sequences, roughly 21% appearing once. The sequenced material came from PBMCs or a T cell subset sorted from them (not recorded which). The receptors stem from an adult woman who had mild COVID-19 (a few samples of this study predate the infection). Cell type and time point are not known.

In this sample, this clonotype turned up a few times. The chain combines TRBV5-1 with TRBJ1-1, with TRBD1 identical over 7 bases. Per the germline V gene, CDR1 is SGHRS and CDR2 is YFSETQ. J was trimmed by 0 bases and V by 3 bases; bases with no gene match: 2. The CDR3 is 14 residues long. The CDR3, as DNA: TGCGCCAGCAGCTATACAGGGGTGAACACTGAAGCTTTCTTT. As protein: CASSYTGVNTEAFF.

This clonotype was seen more than once but under ten times. The chain combines TRBV12-3 or TRBV12-4 with TRBJ2-3; 11 positions match TRBD2. Unmatched junction bases numbered 11, after V lost 6 bases and J lost 6 bases. The CDR3 contains 16 residues. CDR3 loop: CASSSHSGGARDTQYF. DNA of the CDR3: TGTGCCAGCAGCAGCCATAGCGGGGGGGCCAGGGATACGCAGTATTTT.

V is TRBV15 and J is TRBJ2-3; 9 nucleotides align to TRBD2. V lost 11 bases, J lost 0 bases, and 6 bases stayed unmatched. CDR3 length equals 14 residues. Germline V lookup: CDR1 LNHNV, CDR2 YYDKDF (reference sequence). The CDR3 is CAAGGLASTDTQYF. Written as DNA, the CDR3 is TGTGCCGCTGGAGGACTAGCGAGCACAGATACGCAGTATTTT.

Ten or more counts support this clonotype. The chain employs TRBV20-1 and TRBJ2-7, with D uncertain. CDR3 length: 13 amino acids. The germline V and J ends were trimmed by 0 bases and 6 bases, with 12 bases remaining between them. The germline CDR1 and CDR2 sequences are DFQATT and SNEGSKA (reference sequence). The CDR3: CSARDVIAGEQYF. CDR3 sequence (DNA): TGCAGTGCTAGAGATGTGATAGCTGGCGAGCAGTACTTC.

In DNA form, the CDR3 reads TGTGCCACCAGTGATCCTGGGACTAGCGGGATCTACAATGAGCAGTTCTTC. This sequence encodes CATSDPGTSGIYNEQFF. The chain uses TRBV24-1 and TRBJ2-1, with 13 nucleotides matching TRBD2. This CDR3 is built from 17 residues. The J segment lost 3 bases and the V segment lost 3 bases, leaving 4 bases of the junction unmatched. CDR1 is KGHDR, CDR2 SFDVKD, per germline.

The rearrangement uses TRBV24-1 and TRBJ2-5; 10 nucleotides line up with TRBD1. This CDR3 spans 17 amino acids. V lost 4 bases, J lost 0 bases, and 7 bases stayed unmatched. The germline CDR1 and CDR2 sequences are KGHDR and SFDVKD. This CDR3 is CATSEGGTGANQETQYF. CDR3 sequence (DNA): TGTGCCACCAGTGAAGGCGGGACAGGGGCTAACCAAGAGACCCAGTACTTC.

About this clonotype: Germline is not matched at one junction end, which may reflect a read error. V is TRBV11-3 and J is TRBJ2-5; D not resolved. CDR3 length equals 13 residues. Per germline, CDR1 SGHNT and CDR2 YENEEA. CDR3 DNA: TGTGCCAGCAGTGACCTAGGTGTCGAGACCCAGCACTTC. It yields the protein CASSDLGVETQHF.

Only a few counts were recorded for this clonotype. The chain uses TRBV20-1 and TRBJ2-2; D uncertain. Germline V gene data show CDR1 as DFQATT and CDR2 as SNEGSKA (reference sequence). Deletions cut 3 bases from V and 1 base from J, with 9 bases between. The CDR3 runs 14 residues. The CDR3 nucleotides read TGCAGTGCTAGCGTTATCAGGAACACCGGGGAGCTGTTTTTT. It is translated as CSASVIRNTGELFF.

The chain combines TRBV12-3 or TRBV12-4 with TRBJ2-3, with 7 bases identical to TRBD2. V shed 7 bases and J 3 bases; nucleotides not matched to a gene: 7. The CDR3 spans 14 residues. The CDR3 DNA sequence: TGTGCCAGCACTCCCGGGAGGCGGACAGATACGCAGTATTTT. Translating it yields CASTPGRRTDTQYF.

This chain connects TRBV4-1 to TRBJ2-4, with D unclear. V gave up 1 base and J gave up 3 bases, with 10 bases separating them. Germline assignment: CDR1 MGHRA and CDR2 YSYEKL. The CDR3 is made up of 15 amino acids. CDR3 DNA: TGCGCCAGCAGCCAAGCAACCCTTAACAAAAACATTCAGTACTTC. Its protein product is CASSQATLNKNIQYF.

The rearrangement uses TRBV5-1 and TRBJ2-7, with D possibly matching TRBD2 (6 bases). The germline V gene encodes CDR1 SGHRS and CDR2 YFSETQ. V lost 4 bases to trimming and J lost 2 bases, with 13 bases between them. CDR3 length equals 14 residues. CDR3 sequence: CASSPGGETYEQYF. Written as DNA, the CDR3 is TGCGCCAGCAGCCCAGGAGGGGAAACCTACGAGCAGTACTTC.

This clonotype was detected only a few times. The chain combines TRBV20-1 with TRBJ1-1, with 7 nucleotides matching TRBD1. The V and J ends lost 5 bases and 1 base, in that order; junction bases with no gene match: 13. Germline lookup yields CDR1 DFQATT and CDR2 SNEGSKA (reference sequence). This CDR3 region has 16 residues. The CDR3 loop reads CSAEPTRNRGNTEAFF. The DNA for the CDR3 is TGCAGTGCTGAACCGACCCGAAACAGGGGGAACACTGAAGCTTTCTTT.

This sequence joins TRBV9 and TRBJ2-1, with D perhaps TRBD2 (5 bases). CDR1 and CDR2 (germline): SGDLS, YYNGEE. CDR3 length equals 15 residues. Between the trimmed V and J ends, which lost 2 bases and 0 bases, there was a span of 9 bases. CDR3 in amino acids: CASSVLAGSYNEQFF. DNA of the CDR3: TGTGCCAGCAGCGTCCTCGCGGGCTCCTACAATGAGCAGTTCTTC. Full variable domain (rest looked up from reference TRBV9 and TRBJ2-1): DSGVTQTPKHLITATGQRVTLRCSPRSGDLSVYWYQQSLDQGLQFLIQYYNGEERAKGNILERFSAQQFPDLHSELNLSSLELGDSALYFCASSVLAGSYNEQFFGPGTRLTVL.

A few counts support this clonotype. J is TRBJ2-5 and V is TRBV7-9; D might be TRBD2 (5 bases). This CDR3 is built from 13 residues. V gave up 5 bases and J gave up 1 base, with 8 bases separating them. Germline V lookup: CDR1 SEHNR, CDR2 FQNEAQ (reference sequence). CDR3 sequence reads: CASSPTSQETQYF. DNA of the CDR3: TGTGCCAGCAGCCCCACTAGCCAAGAGACCCAGTACTTC.

The V call is TRBV10-3, the J call TRBJ1-5; D unclear. V lost 9 bases to trimming and J lost 7 bases, with 16 bases between them. CDR3 length equals 13 residues. Germline-derived CDR1 and CDR2 are ENHRY and SYGVKD. The CDR3 DNA sequence: TGTGCCATTACCTACAGCCTTACACAGCCCCAGCATTTT. Translation: CAITYSLTQPQHF.

The chain couples TRBV15 to TRBJ2-3; tentatively, D is TRBD2 (5 bases). CDR1 is LNHNV and CDR2 is YYDKDF in the germline V gene (reference sequence). Between the trimmed V and J ends, which lost 0 bases and 2 bases, there was a span of 15 bases. The CDR3 consists of 17 residues. Written as DNA, the CDR3 is TGTGCCACCAGCAGAGATGGGAGACCTGGAGCCACAGATACGCAGTATTTT. This codes for CATSRDGRPGATDTQYF.

This clonotype was found many times. V and J are TRBV5-1 and TRBJ2-1, with 8 bases aligning to TRBD2. This CDR3 has 15 residues. Germline V gene lookup returns CDR1 SGHRS and CDR2 YFSETQ. J was trimmed by 6 bases and V by 7 bases; bases with no gene match: 12. Here the CDR3 DNA reads TGCGCCAGCGTACAGGGTAGCGGGATTATCAATGAGCAGTTCTTC. Translated: CASVQGSGIINEQFF.

This clonotype occurred a few times. This sequence joins TRBV5-1 and TRBJ2-5; tentatively, D is TRBD1 (6 bases). This CDR3 comprises 14 residues. CDR1 is SGHRS and CDR2 is YFSETQ in the germline V gene. V shed 7 bases and J shed 1 base, with 14 bases lying between them. CDR3 protein: CASLRDTIQETQYF. Written as DNA, the CDR3 is TGCGCCAGCCTCCGGGACACCATCCAAGAGACCCAGTACTTC.

There are a few counts of this clonotype. The chain uses TRBV30 and TRBJ2-7, with 13 bases aligning to TRBD2. The CDR3 has 14 amino acids. The V gene's germline CDR1 is GTSNPN and CDR2 SVGIG (reference sequence). The junction had 3 bases not matched to a gene; V was cut back by 3 bases and J by 4 bases. The DNA for the CDR3 is TGTGCCTGGAGACGACTAGCGGGGGGTTACGAGCAGTACTTC. It specifies CAWRRLAGGYEQYF. The entire variable domain, with the rest obtained from reference TRBV30 and TRBJ2-7, is as follows: SQTIHQWPATLVQPVGSPLSLECTVEGTSNPNLYWYRQAAGRGLQLLFYSVGIGQISSEVPQNLSASRPQDRQFILSSKKLLLSDSGFYLCAWRRLAGGYEQYFGPGTRLTVT.

This clonotype was detected a few times. This chain connects TRBV6-1 to TRBJ2-1; 10 positions match TRBD2. CDR3 length: 15 residues. Germline V gives CDR1 MNHNS, CDR2 SASEGT. V shed 6 bases, J shed 3 bases, and the junction held 5 bases outside the gene matches. CDR3 DNA: TGTGCCAGCAGCGGACTAGCGGAGGGCTACAATGAGCAGTTCTTC. This codes for CASSGLAEGYNEQFF.

This clonotype was counted a few times. This chain links TRBV7-2 with TRBJ2-5; the D gene is possibly TRBD2 (6 bases). Trimming shortened V by 7 bases and J by 1 base, and 16 bases separated the two germline ends. Germline CDR1 and CDR2: SGHTA and FQGNSA. The CDR3 is 15 residues long. CDR3 DNA: TGTGCCAGCACCCCTGTGGCGGGACCCCAAGAGACCCAGTACTTC. Amino acids: CASTPVAGPQETQYF. Full variable domain (outside the CDR3, taken from reference TRBV7-2 and TRBJ2-5): GAGVSQSPSNKVTEKGKDVELRCDPISGHTALYWYRQSLGQGLEFLIYFQGNSAPDKSGLPSDRFSAERTGGSVSTLTIQRTQQEDSAVYLCASTPVAGPQETQYFGPGTRLLVL.

This clonotype was seen a handful of times. This chain connects TRBV7-6 to TRBJ1-1; TRBD1 matches at 8 bases. Germline V gene sequence: CDR1 SGHVS, CDR2 FNYEAQ. This CDR3 is built from 15 residues. Germline trimming cut 4 bases from V and 0 bases from J; bases unmatched to any gene: 4. CDR3 sequence (DNA): TGTGCCAGCAGCTCACAGGGGGTGATGAACACTGAAGCTTTCTTT. This translates into CASSSQGVMNTEAFF.

This chain connects TRBV12-3 or TRBV12-4 to TRBJ2-3; TRBD2 might be the D (5 bases). The CDR3 length is 14 residues. Trimming removed 9 bases at V and 2 bases at J, with 15 bases between. In nucleotides, the CDR3 is TGTGCCAGTGACTGGGGAGTGAACACAGATACGCAGTATTTT. Translation gives CASDWGVNTDTQYF.